These 21 T cell receptor beta chains came from one sample sequenced in a study of regulatory T cells in long-lasting Graves disease. iRepertoire HTBI primers and Arm-PCR of CDR3 regions built TCR beta libraries. From the multiplex PCR reads, TCRdb called clonotypes with MiXCR, one entry per CDR3 protein. The repertoire holds hundreds of thousands of distinct CDR3 sequences, around 21% seen once, with approximately 8% in the top ten. Regarding time point: persistent/refractory GD, antithyroid drugs over 5 years with positive TRAb. With RNA extracted from PBMCs as input, the TCR library was made. This material consisted of peripheral blood mononuclear cells (PBMCs), taken when the disease was refractory, from a patient treated with antithyroid drugs. These receptors all come from a female donor with Graves disease.

This clonotype appeared many times. The V gene is TRBV6-5, the J gene TRBJ2-2, with D hard to call. Trimming removed 2 bases at V and 5 bases at J, with 12 bases between. CDR3 length: 15 amino acids. Germline CDR1 and CDR2: MNHEY and SVGAGI. As DNA, the CDR3 is TGTGCCAGCAGTTACGAGATTGTTGAAACCGGGGAGCTGTTTTTT. Its translation is CASSYEIVETGELFF.

The gene calls are TRBV20-1 and TRBJ2-7; D is undetermined. With the DNA end fitting TRBJ2-3 better, the J assignment may be wrong. The CDR3 contains 12 residues. CDR1 is DFQATT, CDR2 SNEGSKA, per germline (reference sequence). The CDR3 region has the DNA TGCAGTGCTATAGCAGTCCCAGATACGCAGTATTTT. Residues: CSAIAVPDTQYF.

The V gene is TRBV19, the J gene TRBJ2-4; D uncertain. Trimming pared 3 bases from V and 7 bases from J, leaving 7 bases between. Per germline, CDR1 LNHDA and CDR2 SQIVND (reference sequence). The CDR3 runs 12 residues. CDR3 bases: TGTGCCAGTAGTATGTTGGCGAACATTCAGTACTTC. Residues: CASSMLANIQYF.

Remarks on this clonotype: With only one base between it and a far larger clone, this is likely a read error. Here the CDR3 DNA reads TGTGCCAGCAGCCCCTCCTGGGAGACCCAGCACTTC. It codes for CASSPSWETQHF. The chain carries TRBV7-9 and TRBJ2-5; perhaps TRBD2 as D (5 bases). Germline V gives CDR1 SEHNR, CDR2 FQNEAQ (reference sequence). The CDR3 is 12 residues long.

This clonotype was observed many times. This chain uses TRBV11-2 with TRBJ1-3, with D hard to call. The CDR3 spans 15 residues. The germline V and J ends were trimmed by 6 bases and 2 bases, with 14 bases remaining between them. Germline V gives CDR1 SGHAT, CDR2 FQNNGV. The CDR3 loop reads CASSFPASAGNTIYF. CDR3 in DNA: TGTGCCAGCAGTTTCCCAGCAAGCGCTGGAAACACCATATATTTT. The complete variable domain, with remaining parts taken from reference TRBV11-2 and TRBJ1-3, reads EAGVAQSPRYKIIEKRQSVAFWCNPISGHATLYWYQQILGQGPKLLIQFQNNGVVDDSQLPKDRFSAERLKGVDSTLKIQPAKLEDSAVYLCASSFPASAGNTIYFGEGSWLTVV.

V usage is TRBV7-8 and J usage is TRBJ2-2; possible D gene TRBD1, 6 bases. Germline CDR1 is SGHVS and CDR2 is FQNEAQ. This CDR3 region has 14 residues. Trimming removed 5 bases from V and 4 bases from J, with 11 bases in between. The CDR3, as DNA: TGTGCCAGCAGCCTCCAGGGGTTCACCGGGGAGCTGTTTTTT. Translating it yields CASSLQGFTGELFF.

This clonotype was observed a few times. This chain uses TRBV7-9 with TRBJ2-5; 7 nucleotides line up with TRBD2. Germline CDR1 reads SEHNR; CDR2 reads FQNEAQ (reference sequence). The CDR3 totals 14 residues. V shed 4 bases and J 5 bases; nucleotides not matched to a gene: 7. CDR3 in DNA: TGTGCCAGCAGCTCAGAGACTAGCCGCGAGACCCAGTACTTC. It yields the protein CASSSETSRETQYF.

This clonotype has more than one count but fewer than ten. A read error may produce the germline difference seen at one junction end. The CDR3 region has the DNA TGTGCCAGCAGCCCGGGACCACGCTCCGACGAGCAGTACTTC. It encodes CASSPGPRSDEQYF. The V and J genes are TRBV13 and TRBJ2-7, with D perhaps TRBD1 or TRBD2 (5 bases each). The CDR3 length is 14 residues. Germline CDR1 is PRHDT and CDR2 is FYEKMQ (reference sequence).

This chain links TRBV7-2 with TRBJ2-2; no definite D call. Germline CDR1 SGHTA, CDR2 FQGNSA. This CDR3 comprises 15 residues. With 1 base removed from V and 1 base from J, the gap between germline ends came to 7 bases. This CDR3 is CASSLVNGNTGELFF. CDR3 in DNA: TGTGCCAGCAGCTTAGTAAATGGGAACACCGGGGAGCTGTTTTTT.

On this clonotype itself: One junction end disagrees with the germline gene, perhaps due to a read error. The chain employs TRBV5-6 and TRBJ1-1; no clear D. There are 14 residues in the CDR3. Germline CDR1 reads SGHDT; CDR2 reads YYEEEE. The CDR3 nucleotides are TGTGCTAGCAGCTTGGAGGGATTCAACACTGAAGCTTTCTTT. This translates into CASSLEGFNTEAFF.

This clonotype was seen at least ten times. The chain is built from TRBV2 and TRBJ2-7, with D possibly called TRBD1 or TRBD2 (5 bases each). CDR1 and CDR2 from the germline V gene are SNHLY and FYNNEI. CDR3 length: 11 amino acids. V was cut by 6 bases and J by 6 bases, with 9 bases left in between. CDR3 nucleotide sequence: TGTGCCAGCAGAGTCGGGACCGAGCAGTACTTC. It codes for CASRVGTEQYF.

J is TRBJ1-1 and V is TRBV29-1; D gene unclear. The germline CDR1 and CDR2 sequences are SQVTM and ANQGSEA. V lost 4 bases to trimming and J lost 0 bases, with 3 bases between them. The CDR3 has 11 amino acids. CDR3 residues: CSVVLNTEAFF. CDR3 coding DNA: TGCAGCGTTGTCCTGAACACTGAAGCTTTCTTT. Drawing the rest from reference TRBV29-1 and TRBJ1-1, the complete variable domain is SAVISQKPSRDICQRGTSLTIQCQVDSQVTMMFWYRQQPGQSLTLIATANQGSEATYESGFVIDKFPISRPNLTFSTLTVSNMSPEDSSIYLCSVVLNTEAFFGQGTRLTVV.

The V call is TRBV6-5, the J call TRBJ1-2; D gene ambiguous. Trimming took 0 bases from V and 3 from J, leaving 23 bases between them. Germline loops: CDR1 MNHEY, CDR2 SVGAGI. CDR3 length: 19 residues. CDR3 sequence (DNA): TGTGCCAGCAGTTACTCGCCGGGCTCAGCCCGGGCTATGGACTATGGCTACACCTTC. Encoded protein: CASSYSPGSARAMDYGYTF.

V usage is TRBV9 and J usage is TRBJ2-3; the match to TRBD2 covers 9 bases. This CDR3 has 16 residues. V lost 4 bases, J lost 0 bases, and 6 bases stayed unmatched. Germline lookup yields CDR1 SGDLS and CDR2 YYNGEE. CDR3 sequence (DNA): TGTGCCAGCAGCCCCTTTAGCGGGAGAAGCACAGATACGCAGTATTTT. Protein product: CASSPFSGRSTDTQYF.

CDR3 protein: CASSLGSSGAYEQYF. The CDR3 DNA is TGTGCCAGCAGCTTGGGGTCTAGCGGAGCCTACGAGCAGTACTTC. V usage is TRBV5-4 and J usage is TRBJ2-7, with 7 bases aligning to TRBD2. V lost 0 bases to trimming and J lost 2 bases; unmatched junction nucleotides: 5. The germline V gene encodes CDR1 SGHNT and CDR2 YYREEE (reference sequence). The CDR3 runs 15 residues. Looking up the rest from reference TRBV5-4 and TRBJ2-7 gives the full variable domain: ETGVTQSPTHLIKTRGQQVTLRCSSQSGHNTVSWYQQALGQGPQFIFQYYREEENGRGNFPPRFSGLQFPNYSSELNVNALELDDSALYLCASSLGSSGAYEQYFGPGTRLTVT.

In its sample, this clonotype was seen once. This chain joins TRBV6-2 or TRBV6-3 and TRBJ2-1; 8 bases line up with TRBD1. The V segment lost 3 bases and the J segment 2 bases; nucleotides outside the gene matches: 3. The CDR3 has 15 amino acids. Germline V gene data show CDR1 as MNHEY and CDR2 as SVGEGT. CDR3 bases: TGTGCCAGCAGTTATGAGACAGGGGCCTACAATGAGCAGTTCTTC. It yields the protein CASSYETGAYNEQFF.

This clonotype was seen only a few times. The DNA is omitted, as the CDR3 cannot be located on it reliably, and the CDR3 follows TCRdb's listing. The J gene is TRBJ1-3, the V gene TRBV10-2; no DNA check was done on the table's D call, TRBD1. Germline V lookup: CDR1 WSHSY, CDR2 SAAADI. The CDR3 totals 19 residues, both ends included. The CDR3 protein is CASSESLGSGQGLGNTIYF.

Concerning this clonotype: Lacking the conserved final phenylalanine or tryptophan, this CDR3 likely reflects a read error. The CDR3 loop reads CASSTLAGPLQSPLHS. As DNA, the CDR3 is TGTGCCAGCAGCACTCTGGCAGGTCCGCTGCAATCACCCCTCCACTCT. This rearrangement joins TRBV7-9 to TRBJ1-6; D call uncertain. This CDR3 is 16 amino acids long. V lost 5 bases to trimming and J lost 10 bases, with 21 bases between them. CDR1 is SEHNR, CDR2 FQNEAQ, per germline (reference sequence).

This clonotype showed up many times. The rearrangement links TRBV5-1 to TRBJ2-7; TRBD2 matches 11 bases. Looked up from germline, CDR1 is SGHRS and CDR2 is YFSETQ. J lost 3 bases, V lost 0 bases, and 2 bases had no gene match. This CDR3 region has 15 residues. The CDR3: CASSLGLAGRYEQYF. DNA of the CDR3: TGCGCCAGCAGCTTGGGACTAGCGGGACGCTACGAGCAGTACTTC.

The chain is built from TRBV6-1 and TRBJ2-2, with D unclear. V was cut by 7 bases and J by 2 bases, with 5 bases left in between. The CDR3 totals 12 residues. Germline CDR1 and CDR2: MNHNS and SASEGT. CDR3 amino acids: CASTFNTGELFF. The CDR3 region has the DNA TGTGCCAGCACCTTCAACACCGGGGAGCTGTTTTTT.

This clonotype was seen more than once but under ten times. The chain employs TRBV10-3 and TRBJ2-7; the D gene could be TRBD1 or TRBD2 (5 bases each). The CDR3 sequence is 14 residues long. Trimming stripped 4 bases from V and 1 base from J, with 11 bases between. The germline CDR1 and CDR2 sequences are ENHRY and SYGVKD. The CDR3, as DNA: TGTGCCATCAGTGGCCGGGACCCATCCTACGAGCAGTACTTC. Its protein product is CAISGRDPSYEQYF.